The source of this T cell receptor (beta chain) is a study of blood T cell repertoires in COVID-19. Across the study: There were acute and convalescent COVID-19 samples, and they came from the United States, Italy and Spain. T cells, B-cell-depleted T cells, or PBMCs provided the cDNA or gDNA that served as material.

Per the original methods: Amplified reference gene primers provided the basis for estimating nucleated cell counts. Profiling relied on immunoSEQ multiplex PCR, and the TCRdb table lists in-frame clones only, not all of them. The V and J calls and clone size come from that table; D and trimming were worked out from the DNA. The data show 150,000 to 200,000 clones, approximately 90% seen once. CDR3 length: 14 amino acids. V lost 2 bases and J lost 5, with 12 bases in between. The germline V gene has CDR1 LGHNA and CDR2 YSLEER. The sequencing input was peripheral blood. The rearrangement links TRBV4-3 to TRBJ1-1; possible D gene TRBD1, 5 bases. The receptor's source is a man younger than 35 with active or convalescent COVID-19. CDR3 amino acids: CASSQQGLNTEAFF. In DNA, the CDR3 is TGCGCCAGCAGCCAACAGGGTTTAAATACTGAAGCTTTCTTT.